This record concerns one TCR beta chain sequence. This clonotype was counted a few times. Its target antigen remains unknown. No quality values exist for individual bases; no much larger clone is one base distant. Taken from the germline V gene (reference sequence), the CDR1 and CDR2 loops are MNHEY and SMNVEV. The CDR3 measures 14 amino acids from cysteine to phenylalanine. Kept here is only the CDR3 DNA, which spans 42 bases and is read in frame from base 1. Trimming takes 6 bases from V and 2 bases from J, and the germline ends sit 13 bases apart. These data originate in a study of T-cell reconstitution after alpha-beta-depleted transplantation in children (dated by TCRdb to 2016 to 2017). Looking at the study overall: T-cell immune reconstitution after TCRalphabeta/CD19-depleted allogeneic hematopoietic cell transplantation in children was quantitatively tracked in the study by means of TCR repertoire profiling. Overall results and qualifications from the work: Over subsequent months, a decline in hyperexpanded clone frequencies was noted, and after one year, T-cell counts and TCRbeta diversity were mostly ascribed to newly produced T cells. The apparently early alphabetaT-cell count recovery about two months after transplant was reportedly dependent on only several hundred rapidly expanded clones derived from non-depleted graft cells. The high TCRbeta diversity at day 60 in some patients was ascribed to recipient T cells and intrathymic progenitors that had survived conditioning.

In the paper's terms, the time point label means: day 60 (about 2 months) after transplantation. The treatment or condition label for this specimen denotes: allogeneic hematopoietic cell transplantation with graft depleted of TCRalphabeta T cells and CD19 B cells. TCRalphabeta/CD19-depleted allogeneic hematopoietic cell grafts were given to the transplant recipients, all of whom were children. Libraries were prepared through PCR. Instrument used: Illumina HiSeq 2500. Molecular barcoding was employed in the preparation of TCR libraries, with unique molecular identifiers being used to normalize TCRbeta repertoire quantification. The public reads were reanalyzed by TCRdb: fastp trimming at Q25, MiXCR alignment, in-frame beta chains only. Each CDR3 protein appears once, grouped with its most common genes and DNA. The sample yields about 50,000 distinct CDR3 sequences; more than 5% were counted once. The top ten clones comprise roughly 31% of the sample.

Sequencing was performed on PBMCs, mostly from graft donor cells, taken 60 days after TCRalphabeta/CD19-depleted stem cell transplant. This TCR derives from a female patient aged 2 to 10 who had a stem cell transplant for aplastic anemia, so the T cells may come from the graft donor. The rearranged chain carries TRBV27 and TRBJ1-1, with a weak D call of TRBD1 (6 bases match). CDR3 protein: CASSRTEGNTEAFF. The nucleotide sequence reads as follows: TGTGCCAGCAGCAGGACAGAGGGCAACACTGAAGCTTTCTTT.